This T cell receptor beta chain was sequenced during a study of blood T cell repertoires in COVID-19. Sequencing was performed with immunoSEQ multiplex PCR; in TCRdb, only in-frame clones are kept and a portion is missing. The sample consists of under 85,000 clones, approximately 84% of them appearing once. The length of the CDR3 is 15 residues. The V and J ends lost 1 base and 5 bases, in that order; junction bases with no gene match: 7. Germline V gene lookup returns CDR1 SGHRS and CDR2 YFSETQ. The chain links TRBV5-1 to TRBJ2-5, with TRBD2 identical over 8 bases. This clonotype originated in a man aged 40-55 years with COVID-19, enrolled during active disease. Sequencing was carried out using peripheral blood. The CDR3 coding sequence is TGCGCCAGCAGCTTGTCGGGGACTAGTCGGGAGACCCAGTACTTC. The encoded protein is CASSLSGTSRETQYF.